The sequence of this T cell receptor (beta chain) was determined in a study of T-cell memory formation after mild COVID-19. Study-wide points: Clones that shrank (day 15 to 85) were balanced CD4/CD8, whereas later expanders leaned CD4+.

Notes on this clonotype: Its target is unknown.

Losses at the gene ends were 5 bases for V and 2 bases for J; bases not matched to a gene: 4. The CDR3 totals 15 residues. TCRdb ran MiXCR on the 5' RACE reads and lists one entry per CDR3 protein. The top ten clones hold around 9% of a sample with 400,000 to 500,000 distinct CDR3 sequences, roughly a quarter of them seen once. This sequence was found in an adult woman who had mild COVID-19 (a few samples of this study predate the infection). Cell type and time point are not known. Material for sequencing was PBMCs or a T cell subset sorted from them (not recorded which). The rearrangement joins TRBV12-3 or TRBV12-4 to TRBJ2-1; 9 bases are shared with TRBD1. CDR3 loop: CASSRRTGAYNEQFF. CDR3 coding DNA: TGTGCCAGCAGTCGTCGGACAGGGGCCTACAATGAGCAGTTCTTC.